This paragraph covers one T cell receptor (beta chain) sequence. Donors were ostensibly healthy at sampling, although undocumented immune exposures were probable. This sample is drawn from a study of cytomegalovirus exposure and HLA in healthy donors. Both 60 Vbeta primers and 13 Jbeta primers went into the PCR. Here immunoSEQ multiplex PCR was the method, and the copy in TCRdb shows in-frame clones only, minus some. This table holds some 120,000 clones. The TCR comes from a man between 18 and 35 years old in good health and CMV-seronegative. Sequences were obtained from PBMCs.

CDR3 nucleotide sequence: TGTGCCAGCAGCTTATTAAGGGGAACTATTGGCTACACCTTC. It yields the protein CASSLLRGTIGYTF. V gene TRBV13 combines with J gene TRBJ1-2; maybe TRBD1 (5 bases). CDR1 is PRHDT and CDR2 is FYEKMQ in the germline V gene (reference sequence). The CDR3 covers 14 residues. Trimming removed 2 bases at V and 7 bases at J, with 14 bases between.